The TCR beta chain under discussion was sequenced for a study of CD8 T cells in ankylosing spondylitis. General observations from the study: Previous work reported some of these motif variants in the synovial fluid and blood of reactive arthritis. What appeared characteristic of ankylosing spondylitis blood was a TCR beta motif of several highly homologous variants.

The V and J ends lost 4 bases and 4 bases, in that order; junction bases with no gene match: 8. The CDR3 length is 16 residues. Germline CDR1 MGHRA, CDR2 YSYEKL. TCRdb re-derived calls from the 5' RACE reads in MiXCR, one entry per CDR3 protein. The table shows 700,000 to 850,000 distinct CDR3 sequences, with 10% to 15% occurring only once. In the case of this clonotype: What it recognizes is unknown.

This clonotype was sampled from a male donor with ankylosing spondylitis. Sequencing was performed on blood, either unsorted or a sorted T cell fraction (not recorded which). The rearrangement links TRBV4-1 to TRBJ2-3, with 10 bases fitting TRBD2. CDR3 protein: CASSLRLAGVSDTQYF. The CDR3 region has the DNA TGCGCCAGCAGCCTCCGACTAGCGGGTGTGTCAGATACGCAGTATTTT.